One and the same sample provided the 13 T cell receptor beta chains below, sequenced in a study of molecular identifiers for immune sequencing clone quantification. Each CDR3 protein is one row after TCRdb ran MiXCR on the PCR reads. Among approximately 550,000 distinct CDR3 sequences listed, roughly 25% were seen once. The specimen was naive CD8+ T cells from blood, with Jurkat cell RNA spiked in. As to subset: FACS-sorted CD8+CD4-CCR7+CD45RA+ naive T cells. All receptors derive from a human donor in good health. Some libraries in this study had Jurkat cell RNA spiked in.

Here the CDR3 reads CAWSDLRNSPLHF. The CDR3 nucleotides read TGTGCCTGGAGCGACTTACGGAATTCACCCCTCCACTTT. The rearrangement links TRBV30 to TRBJ1-6; no firm D call. The CDR3 extends over 13 amino acids. Germline V lookup: CDR1 GTSNPN, CDR2 SVGIG (reference sequence). Trimming shortened V by 3 bases and J by 7 bases, and 10 bases separated the two germline ends.

This rearrangement joins TRBV6-6 to TRBJ1-2; a possible D gene is TRBD1 (5 bases). Trimming removed 2 bases at V and 4 bases at J, with 20 bases between. CDR3 length equals 17 residues. CDR1 and CDR2 (germline): MNHNY, SVGAGI (reference sequence). The CDR3 DNA reads TGTGCCAGCAGTTACGCGCGGGAGGGGTTGTTGATCTATGGCTACACCTTC. Translating gives CASSYAREGLLIYGYTF.

This clonotype was seen only a few times. In DNA form, the CDR3 reads TGTGCCAGTAGTCCTGGGGGAAGGTCTGGGGCCAACGTCCTGACTTTC. Translation: CASSPGGRSGANVLTF. The genes are TRBV19 and TRBJ2-6; D may correspond to TRBD1 or TRBD2 (5 bases each). CDR1 and CDR2 (germline): LNHDA, SQIVND (reference sequence). V was shortened by 5 bases and J by 1 base, with 12 bases between the two germline ends. CDR3 length: 16 residues.

Regarding this clonotype: A much larger clone lies one base from this, so it may be a read error. The missing conserved phenylalanine or tryptophan at the end of this CDR3 makes a read error likely. The chain combines TRBV5-3 with TRBJ1-1, with 9 bases matching TRBD1. TRBV5-3 is placed among ORFs of uncertain function. There are 15 residues in the CDR3. CDR3 protein: CASSWDRDGDTEAFL. The CDR3 DNA reads TGTGCCAGCAGCTGGGACAGGGACGGGGACACTGAAGCTTTCCTT.

This clonotype was recorded a few times. The chain has TRBV7-9 and TRBJ1-1, with 9 bases matching TRBD1. Germline CDR1 and CDR2: SEHNR and FQNEAQ (reference sequence). J lost 5 bases, V lost 0 bases, and 13 bases had no gene match. This CDR3 region has 18 residues. The CDR3, as DNA: TGTGCCAGCAGCTTAGCGATTCCTCGGACAGGGACAGGGACTGAAGCTTTCTTT. As protein: CASSLAIPRTGTGTEAFF.

This clonotype was counted only a few times. The V call is TRBV11-2, the J call TRBJ2-3; D is uncertain. V was pared by 1 base and J by 7 bases, with 12 bases between. CDR1 SGHAT and CDR2 FQNNGV come from the germline V gene. The CDR3 extends over 14 amino acids. The CDR3 sequence: CASSLGPYSHTQYF. In DNA form, the CDR3 reads TGTGCCAGCAGCTTAGGCCCATATTCACATACGCAGTATTTT.

This clonotype came up many times. The rearrangement joins TRBV27 to TRBJ2-1, with D uncertain. This CDR3 has 13 residues. V was trimmed by 6 bases and J by 2 bases, leaving 8 bases between them. CDR1 and CDR2 (germline): MNHEY, SMNVEV (reference sequence). The CDR3 DNA follows: TGTGCCAGCAGACAGAAGACCTACAATGAGCAGTTCTTC. Encoded protein: CASRQKTYNEQFF.

This clonotype turned up a few times. The chain is built from TRBV14 and TRBJ2-1; D gene ambiguous. The CDR3 covers 13 residues. Germline V gene lookup returns CDR1 SGHDN and CDR2 FVKESK. Trimming pared 4 bases from V and 6 bases from J, leaving 10 bases between. Here the CDR3 DNA reads TGTGCCAGCAGCCCCTGGTCGTCCAATGAGCAGTTCTTC. Amino acid sequence: CASSPWSSNEQFF.

This clonotype was counted a few times. The rearrangement joins TRBV28 to TRBJ2-7, with unresolved D. V lost 7 bases, J lost 6 bases, and 16 bases lay in between. Germline V gene sequence: CDR1 MDHEN, CDR2 SYDVKM. The CDR3 spans 13 residues. The CDR3 spells CASTPREHSEQYF. The CDR3 bases are TGTGCCAGCACCCCTCGAGAACACTCCGAGCAGTACTTC.

The sample holds a few counts of this clonotype. The chain couples TRBV19 to TRBJ2-3, with TRBD1 as a possible D gene (6 bases). CDR3 length: 15 residues. The V end was cut by 5 bases, the J end by 2 bases, with 14 bases between. Germline CDR1 and CDR2: LNHDA and SQIVND (reference sequence). This chain's CDR3 is CASSPLGALTDTQYF. The CDR3 DNA sequence: TGTGCCAGTAGTCCTTTGGGGGCCCTCACAGATACGCAGTATTTT.

V usage is TRBV2 and J usage is TRBJ1-6, with 11 bases matching TRBD1. V was pared by 0 bases and J by 10 bases, with 11 bases of the junction left unmatched. The CDR3 is 18 residues long. CDR1 SNHLY and CDR2 FYNNEI come from the germline V gene. CDR3 coding DNA: TGTGCCAGCAGTGAAGCACGTCCGGGACAGGGGGTCCGGTCACCCCTCCACTTT. It yields the protein CASSEARPGQGVRSPLHF.

The rearrangement joins TRBV7-9 to TRBJ2-1; D call uncertain. The ends were cut back, 2 bases at V and 8 bases at J, with 10 bases in the middle. Germline-derived CDR1 and CDR2 are SEHNR and FQNEAQ (reference sequence). CDR3 length: 13 residues. This chain's CDR3 is CASSLPPSDEQFF. The CDR3 DNA is TGTGCCAGCAGCTTACCCCCCTCGGATGAGCAGTTCTTC.

This clonotype appeared a few times. The chain carries TRBV6-5 and TRBJ2-5; D remains ambiguous. Germline V gene data show CDR1 as MNHEY and CDR2 as SVGAGI. The CDR3 runs to 13 residues. V dropped 5 bases and J dropped 7 bases, with 14 bases sitting between them. CDR3 DNA: TGTGCCAGCAGTCAAGGGTACTTGGCGACCCAGTACTTC. Its protein product is CASSQGYLATQYF.